A single sample is the source of the 10 T cell receptor beta chains below, sequenced in a study of CD8 T cells in Susac syndrome. The RNA, about 0.45 to 1 ug, was put through reverse transcription using random hexamers. MiXCR, applied by TCRdb to the immunoSEQ multiplex PCR reads, yields one record per CDR3 protein. Among some 120,000 distinct CDR3 sequences listed, about 95% were seen once. The sample consisted of CD4+ T cells from PBMCs. The receptor source for this set is a human donor in good health.

The chain uses TRBV20-1 and TRBJ2-3; D is uncertain. CDR1 DFQATT and CDR2 SNEGSKA come from the germline V gene (reference sequence). The CDR3 is made up of 13 amino acids. With 7 bases removed from V and 2 bases from J, the gap between germline ends came to 13 bases. This CDR3 reads CSVQRSATDTQYF. In DNA, the CDR3 is TGCAGTGTTCAAAGGAGCGCCACAGATACGCAGTATTTT.

The chain uses TRBV7-2 and TRBJ1-1, with D perhaps matching TRBD1 (5 bases). The CDR3 spans 13 residues. The germline V gene encodes CDR1 SGHTA and CDR2 FQGNSA. V shed 3 bases and J shed 5 bases, with 10 bases lying between them. DNA of the CDR3: TGTGCCAGCAGCTTGGCCAGGGAGACTGAAGCTTTCTTT. It yields the protein CASSLARETEAFF. The complete variable domain, with remaining parts taken from reference TRBV7-2 and TRBJ1-1, reads GAGVSQSPSNKVTEKGKDVELRCDPISGHTALYWYRQSLGQGLEFLIYFQGNSAPDKSGLPSDRFSAERTGGSVSTLTIQRTQQEDSAVYLCASSLARETEAFFGQGTRLTVV.

The V gene is TRBV14, the J gene TRBJ2-7; D may be TRBD1 (5 bases). V dropped 0 bases and J dropped 8 bases, with 14 bases sitting between them. Germline CDR1 and CDR2: SGHDN and FVKESK. CDR3 length: 14 amino acids. The CDR3 sequence is CASSQDALQGQQYF. Here the CDR3 DNA reads TGTGCCAGCAGCCAAGATGCCTTGCAGGGCCAGCAGTACTTC.

The J gene is TRBJ2-5, the V gene TRBV11-2, with unresolved D. The CDR3 is made up of 14 amino acids. V lost 3 bases and J 1 base, leaving 9 bases between the germline ends. Germline V CDR1 and CDR2: SGHAT, FQNNGV. The CDR3 bases are TGTGCCAGCAGCTTTATCGGGTTCCAAGAGACCCAGTACTTC. It translates to CASSFIGFQETQYF.

The chain recombines TRBV23-1 with TRBJ1-1; no firm D call. TRBV23-1 is an open reading frame whose function is uncertain. The ends were cut back, 5 bases at V and 5 bases at J, with 15 bases in the middle. There are 14 residues in the CDR3. The CDR3 bases are TGCGCCAGCAGTTTCACTCCTGGGGATACTGAAGCTTTCTTT. This codes for CASSFTPGDTEAFF.

The CDR3 DNA sequence: TGCAGCGTTGATGGGCGGGAGATCCTAGAGGAGCAGTTCTTC. It is translated as CSVDGREILEEQFF. V is TRBV29-1 and J is TRBJ2-1; TRBD2 matches at 7 bases. The V segment lost 3 bases and the J segment 10 bases; nucleotides outside the gene matches: 12. The CDR3 consists of 14 residues. The germline V gene encodes CDR1 SQVTM and CDR2 ANQGSEA.

V and J are TRBV7-9 and TRBJ1-4; D is unresolved. Germline V gene lookup returns CDR1 SEHNR and CDR2 FQNEAQ (reference sequence). The ends were cut back, 5 bases at V and 8 bases at J, with 6 bases in the middle. The CDR3 is made up of 11 amino acids. CDR3 in amino acids: CASSMAEKLFF. The CDR3 DNA is TGTGCCAGCAGCATGGCCGAAAAACTGTTTTTT.

The J gene is TRBJ2-7, the V gene TRBV5-6; D possibly corresponds to TRBD1 (5 bases). The CDR3 is made up of 16 amino acids. V shed 0 bases and J shed 2 bases, with 15 bases lying between them. Germline V gives CDR1 SGHDT, CDR2 YYEEEE. DNA for the CDR3: TGTGCCAGCAGCTTGGTAGGGGATATGCCCCCCTACGAGCAGTACTTC. It codes for CASSLVGDMPPYEQYF.

The chain is built from TRBV3-1 and TRBJ2-1, with a weak D call TRBD2 (6 bases). Germline CDR1 and CDR2: LGHDT and YNNKEL (reference sequence). V was pared by 1 base and J by 1 base, with 11 bases between. CDR3 length equals 16 residues. The CDR3 reads CASSQGRAISYNEQFF. In DNA, the CDR3 is TGTGCCAGCAGCCAAGGGAGGGCAATTTCCTACAATGAGCAGTTCTTC.

This clonotype appeared once. This sequence joins TRBV7-2 and TRBJ1-1, with D uncertain. The CDR3 sequence is 15 residues long. Germline V gene data show CDR1 as SGHTA and CDR2 as FQGNSA. V shed 7 bases and J shed 1 base, with 16 bases lying between them. CDR3 amino acids: CASTPWARENTEAFF. For the CDR3, the DNA is TGTGCCAGCACCCCATGGGCGAGAGAGAACACTGAAGCTTTCTTT.